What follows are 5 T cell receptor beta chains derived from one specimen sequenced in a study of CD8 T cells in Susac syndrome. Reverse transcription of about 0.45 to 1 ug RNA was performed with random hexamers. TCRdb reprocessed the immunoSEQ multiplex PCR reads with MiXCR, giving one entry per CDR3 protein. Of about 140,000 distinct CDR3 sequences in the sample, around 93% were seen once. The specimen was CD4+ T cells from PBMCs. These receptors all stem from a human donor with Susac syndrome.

The CDR3 nucleotides read TGTGCCAGCGTCCGCGTAGTAGGCTCCTATAATTCACCCCTCCACTTT. It encodes CASVRVVGSYNSPLHF. The chain employs TRBV12-3 or TRBV12-4 and TRBJ1-6, with unresolved D. The CDR3 contains 16 residues. V lost 8 bases and J lost 0, with 14 bases in between.

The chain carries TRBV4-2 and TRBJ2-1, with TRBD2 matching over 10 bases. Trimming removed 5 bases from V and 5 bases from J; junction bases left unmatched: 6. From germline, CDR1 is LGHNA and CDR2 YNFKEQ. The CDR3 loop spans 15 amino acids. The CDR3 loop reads CASSAGTSDNNEQFF. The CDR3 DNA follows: TGTGCCAGCAGCGCCGGGACTAGCGATAACAATGAGCAGTTCTTC.

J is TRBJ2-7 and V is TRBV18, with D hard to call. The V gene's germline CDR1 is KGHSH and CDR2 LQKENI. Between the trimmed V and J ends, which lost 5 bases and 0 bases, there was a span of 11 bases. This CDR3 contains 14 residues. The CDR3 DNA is TGTGCCAGCTCAGCACAATCCAGCTCCTACGAGCAGTACTTC. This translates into CASSAQSSSYEQYF.

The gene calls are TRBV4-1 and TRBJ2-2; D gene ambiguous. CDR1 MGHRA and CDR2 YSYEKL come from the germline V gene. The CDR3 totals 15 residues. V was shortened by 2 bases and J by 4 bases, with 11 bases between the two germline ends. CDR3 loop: CASSQSPGATGELFF. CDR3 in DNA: TGCGCCAGCAGCCAAAGTCCAGGAGCCACCGGGGAGCTGTTTTTT.

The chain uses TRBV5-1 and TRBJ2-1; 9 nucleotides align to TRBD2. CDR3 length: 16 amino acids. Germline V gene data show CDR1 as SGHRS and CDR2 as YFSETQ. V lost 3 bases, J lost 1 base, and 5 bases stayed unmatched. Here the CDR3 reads CASSSHSGSSYNEQFF. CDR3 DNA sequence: TGCGCCAGCAGCTCCCATAGCGGGAGTTCCTACAATGAGCAGTTCTTC.